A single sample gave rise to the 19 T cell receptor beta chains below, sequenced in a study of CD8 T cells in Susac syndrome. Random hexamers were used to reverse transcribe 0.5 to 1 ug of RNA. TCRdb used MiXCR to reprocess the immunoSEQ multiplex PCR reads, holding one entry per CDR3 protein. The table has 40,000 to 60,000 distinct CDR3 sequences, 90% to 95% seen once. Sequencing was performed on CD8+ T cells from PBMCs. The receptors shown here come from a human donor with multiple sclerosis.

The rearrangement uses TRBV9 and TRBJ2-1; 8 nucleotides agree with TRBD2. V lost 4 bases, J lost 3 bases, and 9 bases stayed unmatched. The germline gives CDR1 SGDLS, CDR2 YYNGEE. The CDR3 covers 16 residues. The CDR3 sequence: CASSPPTAGGYNEQFF. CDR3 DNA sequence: TGTGCCAGCAGCCCACCCACGGCGGGGGGCTACAATGAGCAGTTCTTC. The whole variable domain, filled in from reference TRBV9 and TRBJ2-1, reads DSGVTQTPKHLITATGQRVTLRCSPRSGDLSVYWYQQSLDQGLQFLIQYYNGEERAKGNILERFSAQQFPDLHSELNLSSLELGDSALYFCASSPPTAGGYNEQFFGPGTRLTVL.

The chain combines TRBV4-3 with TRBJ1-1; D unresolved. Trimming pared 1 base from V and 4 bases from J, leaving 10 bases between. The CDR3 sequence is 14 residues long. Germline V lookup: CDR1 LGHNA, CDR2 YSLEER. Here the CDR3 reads CASSQVEGSTEAFF. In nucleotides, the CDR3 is TGCGCCAGCAGCCAAGTAGAGGGTAGCACTGAAGCTTTCTTT.

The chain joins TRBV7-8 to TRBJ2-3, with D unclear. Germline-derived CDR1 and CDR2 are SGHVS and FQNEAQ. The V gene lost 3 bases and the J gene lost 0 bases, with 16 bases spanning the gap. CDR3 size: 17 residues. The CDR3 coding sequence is TGTGCCAGCAGCTTCGAAGTATGGCGACAAAGCACAGATACGCAGTATTTT. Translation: CASSFEVWRQSTDTQYF.

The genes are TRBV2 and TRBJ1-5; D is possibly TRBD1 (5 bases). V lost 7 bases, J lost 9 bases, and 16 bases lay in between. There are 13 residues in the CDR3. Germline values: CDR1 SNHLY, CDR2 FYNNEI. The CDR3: CASKGLNGGPQHF. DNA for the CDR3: TGTGCCAGCAAGGGGTTGAATGGGGGGCCCCAGCATTTT.

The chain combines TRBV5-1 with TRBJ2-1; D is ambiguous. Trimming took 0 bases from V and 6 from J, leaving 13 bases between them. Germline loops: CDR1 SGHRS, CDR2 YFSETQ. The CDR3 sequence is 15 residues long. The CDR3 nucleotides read TGCGCCAGCAGCTTGGACCTATCGACGGGCAATGAGCAGTTCTTC. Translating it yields CASSLDLSTGNEQFF.

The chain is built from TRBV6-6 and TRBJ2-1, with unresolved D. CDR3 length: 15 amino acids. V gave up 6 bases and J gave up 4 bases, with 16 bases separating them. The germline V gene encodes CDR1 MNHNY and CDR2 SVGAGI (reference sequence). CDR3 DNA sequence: TGTGCCAGCAGGTCCCGGACGCCTCTTTACAATGAGCAGTTCTTC. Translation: CASRSRTPLYNEQFF.

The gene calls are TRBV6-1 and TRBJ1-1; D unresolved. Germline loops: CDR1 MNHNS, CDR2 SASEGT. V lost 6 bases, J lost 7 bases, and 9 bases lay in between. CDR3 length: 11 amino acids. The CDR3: CASRKGVEAFF. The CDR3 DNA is TGTGCCAGCAGGAAGGGCGTTGAAGCTTTCTTT.

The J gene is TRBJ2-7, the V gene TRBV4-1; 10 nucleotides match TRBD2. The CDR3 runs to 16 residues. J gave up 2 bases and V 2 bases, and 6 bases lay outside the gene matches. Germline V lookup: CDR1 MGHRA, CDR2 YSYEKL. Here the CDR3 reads CASSQLLSGGAYEQYF. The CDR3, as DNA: TGCGCCAGCAGCCAACTTCTCAGCGGGGGGGCCTACGAGCAGTACTTC.

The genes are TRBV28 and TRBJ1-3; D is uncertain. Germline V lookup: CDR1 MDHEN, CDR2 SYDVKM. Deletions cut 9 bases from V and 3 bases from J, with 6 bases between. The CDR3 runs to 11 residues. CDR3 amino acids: CASSFGNTIYF. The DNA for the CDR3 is TGTGCCAGTTCTTTTGGAAACACCATATATTTT.

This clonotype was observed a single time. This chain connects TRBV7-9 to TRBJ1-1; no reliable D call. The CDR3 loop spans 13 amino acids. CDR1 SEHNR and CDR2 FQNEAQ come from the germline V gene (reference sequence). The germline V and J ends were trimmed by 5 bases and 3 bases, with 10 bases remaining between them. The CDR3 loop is CASSGGRDTEAFF. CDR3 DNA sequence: TGTGCCAGCAGCGGAGGGCGGGACACTGAAGCTTTCTTT.

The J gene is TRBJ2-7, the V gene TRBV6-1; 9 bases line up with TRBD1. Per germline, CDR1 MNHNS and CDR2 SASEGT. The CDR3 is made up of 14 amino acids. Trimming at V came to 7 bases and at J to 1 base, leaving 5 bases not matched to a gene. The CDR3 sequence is CASKPGTGSYEQYF. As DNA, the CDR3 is TGTGCCAGCAAACCCGGGACAGGGTCCTACGAGCAGTACTTC.

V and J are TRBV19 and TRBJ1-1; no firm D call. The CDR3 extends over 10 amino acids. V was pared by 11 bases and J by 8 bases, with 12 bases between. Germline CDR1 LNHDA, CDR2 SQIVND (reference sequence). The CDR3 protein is CASNSGEAFF. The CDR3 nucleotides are TGTGCCTCCAACTCGGGGGAAGCTTTCTTT.

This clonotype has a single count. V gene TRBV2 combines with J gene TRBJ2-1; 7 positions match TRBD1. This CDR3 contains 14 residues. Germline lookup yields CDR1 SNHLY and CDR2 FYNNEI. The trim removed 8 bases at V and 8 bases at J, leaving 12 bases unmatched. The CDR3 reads CASSPGTESDEQFF. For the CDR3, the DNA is TGTGCCAGCTCCCCCGGGACAGAGTCCGATGAGCAGTTCTTC.

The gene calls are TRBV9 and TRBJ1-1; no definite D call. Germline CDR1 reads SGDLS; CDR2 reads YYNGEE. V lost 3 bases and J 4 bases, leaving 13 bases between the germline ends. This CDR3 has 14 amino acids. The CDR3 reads CASSDPIGSTEAFF. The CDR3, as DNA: TGTGCCAGCAGCGACCCGATTGGAAGCACTGAAGCTTTCTTT.

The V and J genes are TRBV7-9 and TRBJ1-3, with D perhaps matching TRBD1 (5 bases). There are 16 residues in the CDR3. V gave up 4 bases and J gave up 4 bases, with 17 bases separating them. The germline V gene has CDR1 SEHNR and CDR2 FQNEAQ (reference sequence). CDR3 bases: TGTGCCAGCAGCTCTCAAGGCCGGGACGGCGGAAACACCATATATTTT. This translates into CASSSQGRDGGNTIYF.

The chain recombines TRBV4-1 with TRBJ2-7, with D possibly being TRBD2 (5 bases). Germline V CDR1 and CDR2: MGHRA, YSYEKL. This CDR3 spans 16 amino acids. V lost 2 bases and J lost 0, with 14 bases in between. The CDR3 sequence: CASSQSGILSSYEQYF. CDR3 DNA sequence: TGCGCCAGCAGCCAATCCGGGATCTTGAGCTCCTACGAGCAGTACTTC.

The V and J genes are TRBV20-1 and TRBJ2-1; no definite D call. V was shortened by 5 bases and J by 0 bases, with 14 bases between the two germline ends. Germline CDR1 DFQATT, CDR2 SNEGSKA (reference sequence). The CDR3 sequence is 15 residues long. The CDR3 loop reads CSADPGVSSYNEQFF. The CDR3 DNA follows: TGCAGTGCTGACCCGGGCGTAAGCTCCTACAATGAGCAGTTCTTC.

CDR3 nucleotide sequence: TGTGCCAGCACCTGGACAGGCGGCAATCAGCCCCAGCATTTT. It yields the protein CASTWTGGNQPQHF. The J gene is TRBJ1-5, the V gene TRBV7-2; the match to TRBD1 covers 7 bases. Germline CDR1 is SGHTA and CDR2 is FQGNSA. J was trimmed by 2 bases and V by 7 bases; bases with no gene match: 5. CDR3 length equals 14 residues.

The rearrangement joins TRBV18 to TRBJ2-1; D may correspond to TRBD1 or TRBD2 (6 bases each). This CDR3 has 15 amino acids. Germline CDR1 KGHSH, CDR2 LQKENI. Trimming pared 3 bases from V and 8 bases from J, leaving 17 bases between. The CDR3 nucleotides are TGTGCCAGCTCACCGGAGGGGGGCTATGATGATGAGCAGTTCTTC. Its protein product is CASSPEGGYDDEQFF.